This TCR beta chain emerged from a study of persistence of HIV-infected CD4 T cells. CDR1 is MDHEN and CDR2 is SYDVKM in the germline V gene. The V gene end was trimmed by 4 bases and the J gene end by 5 bases; junction bases not matched to a gene: 9. The length of the CDR3 is 15 residues. The libraries were made with immunoSEQ version 4 in survey mode. Repertoires were generated with immunoSEQ multiplex PCR, while TCRdb's copy carries only in-frame clones and drops some. Among around 40,000 clones listed, about 89% were seen once. Nonspecific anti-CD3/anti-CD28 bead stimulation represents the broad CD4+ T cell repertoire. CD4+ T cells upregulating both CD40 ligand and CD69 were sorted as responding cells. About this clone: The target antigen is unknown.

The starting material was CD4+ T cells sorted from PBMCs after approximately 19-hour stimulation, obtained from a patient who received antiretroviral therapy. The V call is TRBV28, the J call TRBJ1-2, with 8 bases fitting TRBD1. The sequence was obtained from an adult man with HIV who was CMV-seropositive. DNA of the CDR3: TGTGCCAGCAGTTCTCGGACAGGGTTTCTTTATGGCTACACCTTC. It specifies CASSSRTGFLYGYTF.